The 26 T cell receptor beta chains presented below share a single source sample, sequenced in a study of T cell responses to AZD1222 COVID-19 vaccine. Libraries were prepared by immunoSEQ multiplex PCR; TCRdb keeps only in-frame clonotypes and omits some of them. The repertoire holds about 94,000 clones, with around nine tenths as singletons. The material sequenced was peripheral blood, taken 28 days after the second AZD1222 dose. These receptors were collected from an adult who received the AZD1222 COVID-19 vaccine.

The chain has TRBV10-3 and TRBJ1-6; D uncertain. V was pared by 0 bases and J by 8 bases, with 8 bases between. The CDR3 runs to 14 residues. The V gene's germline CDR1 is ENHRY and CDR2 SYGVKD. The CDR3 nucleotides read TGTGCCATCAGTGAGTCGGGTGGGGATTCACCCCTCCACTTT. Protein sequence: CAISESGGDSPLHF.

The gene calls are TRBV5-6 and TRBJ1-1; tentatively, D is TRBD1 (5 bases). CDR3 size: 14 residues. Germline V lookup: CDR1 SGHDT, CDR2 YYEEEE. Trimming took 3 bases from V and 0 from J, leaving 9 bases between them. Here the CDR3 DNA reads TGTGCCAGCAGCTGGGGGGTGATGAACACTGAAGCTTTCTTT. It specifies CASSWGVMNTEAFF.

The chain couples TRBV5-1 to TRBJ2-1; perhaps TRBD2 as D (5 bases). The CDR3 has 14 residues. Trimming removed 4 bases from V and 3 bases from J, with 11 bases in between. Per germline, CDR1 SGHRS and CDR2 YFSETQ. The CDR3 DNA reads as TGCGCCAGCAGCACGGAGGTGGACTACAATGAGCAGTTCTTC. The encoded protein is CASSTEVDYNEQFF.

This sequence joins TRBV27 and TRBJ2-7; D may be TRBD2 (5 bases). The V end was cut by 6 bases, the J end by 3 bases, with 12 bases between. The germline gives CDR1 MNHEY, CDR2 SMNVEV (reference sequence). The CDR3 extends over 13 amino acids. The CDR3 DNA follows: TGTGCCAGCAGCCGGGAACCAGGCTACGAGCAGTACTTC. Translation: CASSREPGYEQYF.

This sequence joins TRBV28 and TRBJ2-5; possibly TRBD1 for D (5 bases). V gave up 4 bases and J gave up 2 bases, with 11 bases separating them. From germline, CDR1 is MDHEN and CDR2 SYDVKM. The CDR3 extends over 14 amino acids. CDR3 sequence: CASSSMTDQETQYF. DNA of the CDR3: TGTGCCAGCAGTTCAATGACAGATCAAGAGACCCAGTACTTC.

This rearrangement joins TRBV28 to TRBJ1-1; D unclear. CDR3 length: 14 amino acids. Germline V lookup: CDR1 MDHEN, CDR2 SYDVKM. V was shortened by 5 bases and J by 1 base, with 11 bases between the two germline ends. CDR3 bases: TGTGCCAGCAGTACACGGGTCGAGAACACTGAAGCTTTCTTT. It yields the protein CASSTRVENTEAFF.

The chain carries TRBV19 and TRBJ1-3, with D uncertain. V lost 5 bases, J lost 2 bases, and 7 bases lay in between. The CDR3 runs 13 residues. The germline V gene encodes CDR1 LNHDA and CDR2 SQIVND (reference sequence). CDR3 amino acids: CASSYGAGNTIYF. The CDR3 DNA reads TGTGCCAGTAGTTATGGGGCTGGAAACACCATATATTTT. Supplemented by reference TRBV19 and TRBJ1-3, the full variable domain reads DGGITQSPKYLFRKEGQNVTLSCEQNLNHDAMYWYRQDPGQGLRLIYYSQIVNDFQKGDIAEGYSVSREKKESFPLTVTSAQKNPTAFYLCASSYGAGNTIYFGEGSWLTVV.

The chain carries TRBV6-4 and TRBJ2-2; D uncertain. V lost 4 bases and J lost 4, with 10 bases in between. The CDR3 consists of 14 residues. Germline CDR1 and CDR2: MRHNA and SNTAGT. Here the CDR3 DNA reads TGTGCCAGCAGTGCCTCCCCGGGCACCGGGGAGCTGTTTTTT. It translates to CASSASPGTGELFF.

The chain joins TRBV5-1 to TRBJ2-1; D remains ambiguous. V was cut by 0 bases and J by 5 bases, with 9 bases left in between. This CDR3 region has 14 residues. Germline V lookup: CDR1 SGHRS, CDR2 YFSETQ. The CDR3 spells CASSLDHPNNEQFF. CDR3 nucleotide sequence: TGCGCCAGCAGCTTGGACCATCCAAACAATGAGCAGTTCTTC. Looking up the rest from reference TRBV5-1 and TRBJ2-1 gives the full variable domain: KAGVTQTPRYLIKTRGQQVTLSCSPISGHRSVSWYQQTPGQGLQFLFEYFSETQRNKGNFPGRFSGRQFSNSRSEMNVSTLELGDSALYLCASSLDHPNNEQFFGPGTRLTVL.

The chain joins TRBV2 to TRBJ2-1; D might be TRBD2 (6 bases). CDR1 is SNHLY and CDR2 is FYNNEI in the germline V gene. The CDR3 length is 21 residues. Between the trimmed V and J ends, which lost 3 bases and 0 bases, there was a span of 27 bases. The CDR3 DNA follows: TGTGCCAGCAGTGAGAGGTGGGGCAATTTCCAACCGGGACTCTCCTACAATGAGCAGTTCTTC. This encodes CASSERWGNFQPGLSYNEQFF.

The genes are TRBV6-5 and TRBJ1-2; TRBD1 is a possible D gene (5 bases). The CDR3 is 13 amino acids. The V gene's germline CDR1 is MNHEY and CDR2 SVGAGI. V was trimmed by 6 bases and J by 1 base, leaving 9 bases between them. This chain's CDR3 is CASRGRGNYGYTF. CDR3 bases: TGTGCCAGCAGGGGGCGTGGTAACTATGGCTACACCTTC.

V is TRBV5-1 and J is TRBJ1-4; possibly TRBD1 for D (5 bases). Germline V gives CDR1 SGHRS, CDR2 YFSETQ. The CDR3 is made up of 14 amino acids. V shed 4 bases and J shed 6 bases, with 13 bases lying between them. This CDR3 reads CASSRGRGDEKLFF. The DNA for the CDR3 is TGCGCCAGCAGCCGGGGGAGGGGTGATGAAAAACTGTTTTTT.

The rearrangement uses TRBV9 and TRBJ1-5, with 8 bases that match TRBD1. Trimming at V came to 3 bases and at J to 0 bases, leaving 2 bases not matched to a gene. The CDR3 covers 15 residues. Looked up from germline, CDR1 is SGDLS and CDR2 is YYNGEE. This CDR3 is CASSGTGNSNQPQHF. The CDR3 region has the DNA TGTGCCAGCAGCGGGACAGGGAATAGCAATCAGCCCCAGCATTTT.

The gene calls are TRBV6-2 or TRBV6-3 and TRBJ2-7; D is perhaps TRBD2 (5 bases). The V end was cut by 2 bases, the J end by 6 bases, with 20 bases between. Germline CDR1 MNHEY, CDR2 SVGEGT. This CDR3 region has 16 residues. The CDR3 reads CASSYVTPGLNSEQYF. CDR3 nucleotides: TGTGCCAGCAGTTACGTGACGCCCGGACTGAATTCCGAGCAGTACTTC.

The chain has TRBV6-2 or TRBV6-3 and TRBJ2-3, with TRBD2 matching over 11 bases. J lost 4 bases, V lost 4 bases, and 1 base had no gene match. This CDR3 contains 14 residues. Looked up from germline, CDR1 is MNHEY and CDR2 is SVGEGT. In DNA, the CDR3 is TGTGCCAGCAGTTTAGCGGGGGGGGCAGATACGCAGTATTTT. Residues: CASSLAGGADTQYF.

The chain employs TRBV3-1 (or the pseudogene TRBV3-2) and TRBJ1-1; 9 bases map to TRBD1. CDR3 length: 15 amino acids. Trimming removed 5 bases from V and 7 bases from J; junction bases left unmatched: 11. Germline-derived CDR1 and CDR2 are LGHDT and YNNKEL (reference sequence). The chain's CDR3 is CASSKQGALSGEAFF. In DNA, the CDR3 is TGTGCCAGCAGCAAACAGGGGGCCCTTAGCGGTGAAGCTTTCTTT.

V is TRBV7-2 and J is TRBJ1-2; 7 bases line up with TRBD1. This CDR3 comprises 14 residues. V lost 4 bases, J lost 4 bases, and 6 bases stayed unmatched. CDR1 and CDR2 (germline): SGHTA, FQGNSA. The CDR3 spells CASSSYDRVYGYTF. CDR3 nucleotides: TGTGCCAGCAGCTCCTACGACAGGGTCTATGGCTACACCTTC.

The V and J genes are TRBV5-1 and TRBJ1-2; the D gene is possibly TRBD1 (5 bases). The CDR3 spans 15 residues. The V gene lost 0 bases and the J gene lost 3 bases, with 12 bases spanning the gap. CDR1 and CDR2 (germline): SGHRS, YFSETQ. Written as DNA, the CDR3 is TGCGCCAGCAGCTTGGATTGGGGCGGAGACTATGGCTACACCTTC. Its translation is CASSLDWGGDYGYTF.

The table lists this clone with a count of one. This chain uses TRBV18 with TRBJ1-5; 8 bases map to TRBD1. This CDR3 is 16 amino acids long. Looked up from germline, CDR1 is KGHSH and CDR2 is LQKENI. Trimming took 0 bases from V and 6 from J; bases not matched to a gene: 7. CDR3 in amino acids: CASSPPGGQGSQPQHF. The CDR3 nucleotides are TGTGCCAGCTCACCACCGGGCGGACAGGGTAGTCAGCCCCAGCATTTT.

The V call is TRBV7-9, the J call TRBJ1-3; TRBD1 agrees at 10 bases. CDR3 length equals 18 residues. J lost 4 bases, V lost 4 bases, and 13 bases had no gene match. Germline assignment: CDR1 SEHNR and CDR2 FQNEAQ (reference sequence). The CDR3 sequence is CASSSRPGQGPIGNTIYF. The CDR3 bases are TGTGCCAGCAGCTCTCGCCCGGGACAGGGGCCCATCGGAAACACCATATATTTT.

This chain links TRBV7-9 with TRBJ2-3; D uncertain. The CDR3 totals 12 residues. Trimming pared 1 base from V and 6 bases from J, leaving 5 bases between. Germline CDR1 reads SEHNR; CDR2 reads FQNEAQ (reference sequence). CDR3 DNA sequence: TGTGCCAGCAGCTTAGTGGGGGATACGCAGTATTTT. It encodes CASSLVGDTQYF.

The chain carries TRBV4-2 and TRBJ2-1, with D perhaps matching TRBD2 (5 bases). Germline V gene lookup returns CDR1 LGHNA and CDR2 YNFKEQ. Trimming shortened V by 0 bases and J by 5 bases, and 11 bases separated the two germline ends. CDR3 length: 15 amino acids. CDR3 region: CASSQDHERHNEQFF. The CDR3 DNA is TGTGCCAGCAGCCAAGATCACGAGCGGCACAATGAGCAGTTCTTC.

The chain links TRBV5-4 to TRBJ2-5; 10 bases agree with TRBD2. The CDR3 is 17 residues long. CDR1 SGHNT and CDR2 YYREEE come from the germline V gene (reference sequence). V lost 2 bases, J lost 5 bases, and 12 bases stayed unmatched. CDR3: CASSFGGAGGLGETQYF. The CDR3 nucleotides read TGTGCCAGCAGCTTTGGTGGAGCGGGGGGGCTGGGGGAGACCCAGTACTTC.

The count of this clone is one. V and J are TRBV12-3 or TRBV12-4 and TRBJ1-3; TRBD1 matches at 7 bases. The CDR3 extends over 12 amino acids. The V segment lost 7 bases and the J segment 4 bases; nucleotides outside the gene matches: 1. CDR3 sequence: CASTTGGNTIYF. CDR3 nucleotides: TGTGCCAGCACGACAGGGGGAAACACCATATATTTT.

This chain connects TRBV28 to TRBJ2-6; D might be TRBD2 (7 bases). The CDR3 contains 15 residues. With 8 bases removed from V and 2 bases from J, the gap between germline ends came to 13 bases. Germline V gene lookup returns CDR1 MDHEN and CDR2 SYDVKM. The CDR3 reads CASRSGGAGANVLTF. CDR3 in DNA: TGTGCCAGCCGGTCGGGGGGCGCTGGGGCCAACGTCCTGACTTTC.

This clone showed up just once. The rearrangement uses TRBV9 and TRBJ2-1; 11 bases are a match to TRBD2. The CDR3 spans 15 residues. V gave up 4 bases and J gave up 5 bases; unmatched junction bases: 5. Germline V gene data show CDR1 as SGDLS and CDR2 as YYNGEE. CDR3 nucleotide sequence: TGTGCCAGCAGCCCCCGACTAGCGGGAAACAATGAGCAGTTCTTC. Its protein product is CASSPRLAGNNEQFF.